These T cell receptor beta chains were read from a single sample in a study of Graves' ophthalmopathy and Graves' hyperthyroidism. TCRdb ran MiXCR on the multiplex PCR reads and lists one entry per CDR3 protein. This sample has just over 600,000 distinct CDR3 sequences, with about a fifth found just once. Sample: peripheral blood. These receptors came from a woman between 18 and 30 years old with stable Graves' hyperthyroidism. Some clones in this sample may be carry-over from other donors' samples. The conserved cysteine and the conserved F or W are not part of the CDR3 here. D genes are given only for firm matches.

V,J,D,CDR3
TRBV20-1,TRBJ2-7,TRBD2,SARDGLAGGYEQY
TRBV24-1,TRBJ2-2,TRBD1,ATSEPDRDTGELF
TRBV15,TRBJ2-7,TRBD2,ATSSGTSGRSYEQY
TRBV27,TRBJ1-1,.,ASSLYRDEAEAF
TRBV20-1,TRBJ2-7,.,SALGGTSYEQY
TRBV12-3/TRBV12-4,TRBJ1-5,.,ASSPTGMGPQH
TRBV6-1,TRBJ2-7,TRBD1,ASSEEGALYEQY
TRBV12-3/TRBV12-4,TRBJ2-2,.,ASIGAGELF
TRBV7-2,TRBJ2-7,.,ASSLAGHSSNEQY
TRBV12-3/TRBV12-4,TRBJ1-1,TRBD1,ASSLTSGGLTEAF
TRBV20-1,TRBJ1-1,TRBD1,SASGGTGWDNIRAF
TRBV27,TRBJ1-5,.,ASSFEGVNQPQH
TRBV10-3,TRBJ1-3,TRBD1,AIRGTAKGNTIY
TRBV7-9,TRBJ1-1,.,ASKLPVNTEAF
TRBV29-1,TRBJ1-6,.,SAAWGACNSPLH
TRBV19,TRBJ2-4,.,ASSRDLGNIQY
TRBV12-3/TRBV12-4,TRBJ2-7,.,ASSMDREGYEQY
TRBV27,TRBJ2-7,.,ASREQY
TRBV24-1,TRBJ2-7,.,ATSDQDHRTSTYEQY
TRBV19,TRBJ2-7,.,ASSVVLGEGEY
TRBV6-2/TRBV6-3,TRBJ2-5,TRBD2,ASSQSEPARGRREETQY
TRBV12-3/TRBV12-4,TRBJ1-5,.,ASSLPPAGGSNQPQH
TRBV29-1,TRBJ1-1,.,SALPGTANTEAF
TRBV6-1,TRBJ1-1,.,ASSQLNRKTEAF
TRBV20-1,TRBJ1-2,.,SAPGPPDGYT
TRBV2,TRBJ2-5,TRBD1,ASRNRGETQY
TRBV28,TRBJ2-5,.,AGQGGSQETQY
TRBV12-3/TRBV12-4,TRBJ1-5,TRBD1,ASSARTGFDNQPQH
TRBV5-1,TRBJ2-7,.,ASSSGGTSSEQY
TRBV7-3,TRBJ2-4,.,ASSLTPPGVEVQNIQY
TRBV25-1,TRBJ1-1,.,ASSDAWDTEAF